Listed below are T cell receptor beta chains from one sample, sequenced in a study of shared clonotypes between healthy human individuals. The method was immunoSEQ multiplex PCR; TCRdb's version includes in-frame clones alone and lacks a portion of them. The sample has 1,500,000 or so clones, around 97% seen once. The specimen sequenced was naive CD4+ T cells sorted from blood. These receptors all stem from a man aged 25-40 years in good health. Both conserved end residues are part of each CDR3. Each record gives: clone size, J gene, V gene, D gene, CDR3 protein, CDR3 DNA. D genes are given only for firm matches. Clone size is shown for a subset of rows, as once, few, many or a class of expanded clone.

>few|TRBJ1-2|TRBV25-1|.
CASSPQTEHGYTF
TGTGCCAGCAGTCCCCAGACGGAGCATGGCTACACCTTC
>.|TRBJ1-3|TRBV7-8|.
CASSLWVDPSGNTIYF
TGTGCCAGCAGCTTATGGGTCGACCCCTCTGGAAACACCATATATTTT
>.|TRBJ2-2|TRBV10-3|TRBD1
CAIRRTGESPGELFF
TGTGCCATCAGACGGACAGGGGAATCGCCCGGGGAGCTGTTTTTT
>.|TRBJ2-5|TRBV9|TRBD2
CASSATSGTETQYF
TGTGCCAGCAGCGCGACTAGCGGTACAGAGACCCAGTACTTC
>.|TRBJ1-5|TRBV4-1|.
CASSLHGTNQPQHF
TGCGCCAGCAGCCTCCACGGAACCAATCAGCCCCAGCATTTT
>.|TRBJ2-7|TRBV6-1|.
CASSEGAYEQYF
TGTGCCAGCAGTGAAGGGGCTTACGAGCAGTACTTC
>.|TRBJ2-2|TRBV9|.
CASSPRVGSNPNTGELFF
TGTGCCAGCAGCCCTCGTGTAGGTAGCAACCCGAACACCGGGGAGCTGTTTTTT
>.|TRBJ1-3|TRBV2|.
CASSAVWGRANTIYF
TGTGCCAGTTCGGCGGTATGGGGCCGAGCAAACACCATATATTTT
>.|TRBJ1-1|TRBV18|.
CASSPNGGPAEAFF
TGTGCCAGCTCACCCAACGGCGGCCCGGCTGAAGCTTTCTTT
>.|TRBJ2-1|TRBV5-1|TRBD2
CASSLAGGLYNEQFF
TGCGCCAGCAGCTTAGCGGGAGGGCTTTACAATGAGCAGTTCTTC
>.|TRBJ2-1|TRBV7-2|.
CASRPQLNEQFF
TGTGCCAGCCGTCCCCAGTTGAATGAGCAGTTCTTC
>.|TRBJ2-1|TRBV5-1|TRBD1
CASSSQGTGFYNEQFF
TGCGCCAGCAGCTCTCAAGGGACAGGCTTCTACAATGAGCAGTTCTTC
>.|TRBJ1-5|TRBV7-2|TRBD1
CASSLPTGTGNQPQHF
TGTGCCAGCAGCTTACCAACCGGGACAGGCAATCAGCCCCAGCATTTT
>.|TRBJ2-6|TRBV6-5|.
CASRLQGSGANVLTF
TGTGCCAGCAGACTCCAGGGCAGCGGGGCCAACGTCCTGACTTTC
>once|TRBJ2-1|TRBV7-9|TRBD2
CASLTSGREFF
TGTGCCAGCCTGACTAGCGGGAGGGAGTTCTTC
>.|TRBJ2-1|TRBV14|.
CASSQTNEQFF
TGTGCCAGCAGCCAGACCAATGAGCAGTTCTTC
>.|TRBJ1-3|TRBV5-1|.
CASSLSDPGNTIYF
TGCGCCAGCAGCTTGTCGGACCCTGGAAACACCATATATTTT
>.|TRBJ2-2|TRBV25-1|.
CASRATDGPDTVFF
TGTGCCAGCAGAGCTACCGATGGGCCAGACACGGTGTTTTTT
>.|TRBJ2-2|TRBV18|TRBD1
CASSLGQGANTGELFF
TGTGCCAGCTCACTCGGACAGGGCGCGAACACCGGGGAGCTGTTTTTT
>.|TRBJ1-5|TRBV7-9|.
CASSLAGGWSNQPQHF
TGTGCCAGCAGCTTAGCCGGGGGATGGAGCAATCAGCCCCAGCATTTT
>.|TRBJ1-6|TRBV10-3|TRBD1
CAIRLGQGGSPLHF
TGTGCCATCAGATTAGGACAGGGCGGCTCACCCCTCCACTTT
>.|TRBJ2-1|TRBV19|TRBD1
CASSIITGGPEEQFF
TGTGCCAGTAGTATCATAACAGGGGGCCCAGAAGAGCAGTTCTTC
>.|TRBJ2-3|TRBV7-2|.
CASSLNGSMDTQYF
TGTGCCAGCAGCTTAAACGGGAGTATGGATACGCAGTATTTT
>.|TRBJ2-1|TRBV10-1|TRBD2
CASSWTSGGSAYNEQFF
TGCGCCAGCAGTTGGACTAGCGGGGGTAGCGCCTACAATGAGCAGTTCTTC
>once|TRBJ2-2|TRBV2|.
CATTVGSGAGELFF
TGTGCCACCACTGTCGGGAGCGGCGCCGGGGAGCTGTTTTTT
>.|TRBJ2-2|TRBV28|TRBD2
CASSFPGLAGANTGELFF
TGTGCCAGCAGTTTCCCGGGACTAGCGGGAGCAAACACCGGGGAGCTGTTTTTT
>.|TRBJ2-1|TRBV4-3|TRBD1
CASTPETGGLFGQFF
TGCGCCAGCACCCCGGAGACAGGGGGACTTTTTGGGCAGTTCTTC
>.|TRBJ2-7|TRBV5-1|.
CASSPGGGPYEQYF
TGCGCCAGCAGCCCAGGGGGGGGACCCTACGAGCAGTACTTC
>.|TRBJ1-5|TRBV28|.
CASSPSIQPQHF
TGTGCCAGCAGTCCATCAATCCAGCCCCAGCATTTT
>.|TRBJ2-5|TRBV5-1|.
CASSRQQETQYF
TGCGCCAGCAGCCGACAGCAAGAGACCCAGTACTTC
>.|TRBJ2-3|TRBV19|.
CASSTQQVPDTQYF
TGTGCCAGTAGTACCCAACAGGTCCCAGATACGCAGTATTTT
>.|TRBJ1-1|TRBV7-9|.
CASSLAQANTEAFF
TGTGCCAGCAGCTTGGCCCAAGCGAACACTGAAGCTTTCTTT
>.|TRBJ1-5|TRBV4-1|.
CASSQKEVGQPQHF
TGCGCCAGCAGCCAAAAAGAGGTTGGTCAGCCCCAGCATTTT
>.|TRBJ2-7|TRBV4-1|TRBD2
CASSHERERTYEQYF
TGCGCCAGCAGCCACGAGCGGGAGCGTACCTACGAGCAGTACTTC
>.|TRBJ2-7|TRBV4-1|TRBD1
CASSQESGTGAYEQYF
TGCGCCAGCAGCCAAGAATCCGGGACAGGGGCCTACGAGCAGTACTTC
>.|TRBJ2-1|TRBV10-1|TRBD2
CASSPTSANNEQFF
TGCGCCAGCAGTCCTACTAGCGCCAACAATGAGCAGTTCTTC